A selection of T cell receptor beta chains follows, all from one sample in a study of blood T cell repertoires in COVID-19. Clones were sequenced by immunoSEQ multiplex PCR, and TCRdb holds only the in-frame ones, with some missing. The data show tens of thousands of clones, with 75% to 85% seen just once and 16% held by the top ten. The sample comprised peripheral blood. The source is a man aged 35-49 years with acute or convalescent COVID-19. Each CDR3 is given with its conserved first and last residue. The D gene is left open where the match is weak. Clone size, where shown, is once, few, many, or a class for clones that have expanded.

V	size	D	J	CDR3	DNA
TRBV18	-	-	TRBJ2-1	CASSGTGSSEQFF	TGTGCCAGCTCAGGTACAGGGAGCAGTGAGCAGTTCTTC
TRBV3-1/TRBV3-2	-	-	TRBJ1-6	CASSLQQGPVPPLHF	TGTGCCAGCAGCCTACAACAGGGACCTGTCCCACCCCTCCACTTT
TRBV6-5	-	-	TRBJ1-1	CASSYSTKNTEAFF	TGTGCCAGCAGTTACTCGACAAAGAACACTGAAGCTTTCTTT
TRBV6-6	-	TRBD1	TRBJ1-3	CASSLTGSGNTIYF	TGTGCCAGCAGTTTGACAGGGTCTGGAAACACCATATATTTT
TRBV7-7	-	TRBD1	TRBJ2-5	CASSLSGGRETQYF	TGTGCCAGCAGCTTATCAGGGGGCCGAGAGACCCAGTACTTC
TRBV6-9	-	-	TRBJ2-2	CASSYITGKWELFF	TGTGCCAGCAGTTATATAACAGGGAAGTGGGAGCTGTTTTTT
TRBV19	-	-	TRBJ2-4	CASSAENIQYF	TGTGCCAGTAGCGCAGAAAACATTCAGTACTTC
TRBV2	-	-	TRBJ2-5	CASSVEVLTQYF	TGTGCCAGCAGTGTCGAGGTTTTAACCCAGTACTTC
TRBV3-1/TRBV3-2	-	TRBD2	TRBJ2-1	CASSPKSGKGNEQFF	TGTGCCAGCAGCCCGAAAAGCGGGAAGGGCAATGAGCAGTTCTTC
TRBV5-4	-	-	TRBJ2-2	CASSPPRGKTGELFF	TGTGCCAGCAGCCCGCCTCGGGGGAAAACCGGGGAGCTGTTTTTT
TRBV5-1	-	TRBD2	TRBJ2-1	CASSTGTSSYNEQFF	TGCGCCAGCAGCACCGGGACTAGCTCCTACAATGAGCAGTTCTTC
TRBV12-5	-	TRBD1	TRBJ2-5	CASGLGQGGQETQYF	TGTGCTAGTGGTCTCGGACAGGGAGGCCAAGAGACCCAGTACTTC
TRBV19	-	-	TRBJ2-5	CASRDQETQYF	TGTGCCAGTCGGGACCAAGAGACCCAGTACTTC
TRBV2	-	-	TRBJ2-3	CASSLRTWGTDTQYF	TGTGCCAGCAGCCTTCGGACATGGGGCACAGATACGCAGTATTTT
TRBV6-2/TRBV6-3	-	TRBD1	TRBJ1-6	CASSRTGDNSPLHF	TGTGCCAGCAGTCGAACAGGGGACAATTCACCCCTCCACTTT
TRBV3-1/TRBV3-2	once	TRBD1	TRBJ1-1	CASSAGTGVLGTEAFF	TGTGCCAGCAGTGCCGGGACAGGGGTGTTGGGTACTGAAGCTTTCTTT
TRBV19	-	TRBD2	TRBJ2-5	CASSIWTQGGETQYF	TGTGCCAGTAGTATTTGGACCCAGGGAGGGGAGACCCAGTACTTC
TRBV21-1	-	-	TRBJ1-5	CASSKECTGSDQPQHF	TGTGCCAGCAGCAAAGAGTGCACGGGAAGCGATCAGCCCCAGCATTTT
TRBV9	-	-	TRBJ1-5	CASSPTRGSGQGKPQHF	TGTGCCAGCAGCCCGACAAGGGGGAGCGGTCAAGGTAAGCCCCAGCATTTT
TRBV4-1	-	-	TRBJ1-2	CASSQGMQEYGYTF	TGCGCCAGCAGCCAAGGTATGCAGGAATATGGCTACACCTTC
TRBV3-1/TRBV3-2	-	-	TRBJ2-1	CASSRRSSSSYNEQFF	TGTGCCAGCAGCCGCCGCTCATCCAGCTCCTACAATGAGCAGTTCTTC